The 8 T cell receptor beta chains given below trace back to one sample, sequenced in a study of cytotoxic CD8 clonotypes in ibrutinib-treated CLL. Profiling relied on immunoSEQ multiplex PCR, and the TCRdb table lists in-frame clones only, not all of them. The top ten clones hold 10% to 12% of a sample with some 200,000 clones, 60% to 80% of them seen once. Sequencing used PBMCs, obtained after 12 months of ibrutinib treatment. These receptor sequences come from a human donor with chronic lymphocytic leukemia.

The CDR3 DNA sequence: TGTGCCAGCAGTCGCCCTCAGGGGGGAGGGCAGCCCCAGCATTTT. This encodes CASSRPQGGGQPQHF. The gene calls are TRBV28 and TRBJ1-5; 7 bases fit TRBD1. V shed 5 bases, J shed 7 bases, and the junction held 11 bases outside the gene matches. CDR3 size: 15 residues. Per the germline V gene, CDR1 is MDHEN and CDR2 is SYDVKM.

This clone appeared once. The rearrangement joins TRBV4-1 to TRBJ2-7; TRBD2 matches at 11 bases. Trimming took 6 bases from V and 4 from J; bases not matched to a gene: 14. Germline V gene lookup returns CDR1 MGHRA and CDR2 YSYEKL. The CDR3 covers 17 residues. The CDR3 spells CASRLQGEASGRYEQYF. The CDR3 DNA sequence: TGCGCCAGCAGGCTCCAGGGGGAAGCTAGCGGGAGGTACGAGCAGTACTTC.

There are a few counts of this clone. The gene calls are TRBV11-2 and TRBJ1-1; D might be TRBD1 (5 bases). The V gene lost 3 bases and the J gene lost 5 bases, with 10 bases spanning the gap. This CDR3 contains 13 residues. Germline assignment: CDR1 SGHAT and CDR2 FQNNGV. CDR3 in amino acids: CASSFGGRTEAFF. Written as DNA, the CDR3 is TGTGCCAGCAGCTTCGGGGGGAGGACTGAAGCTTTCTTT.

V usage is TRBV7-8 and J usage is TRBJ2-3; TRBD2 agrees at 7 bases. This CDR3 has 16 residues. Germline V CDR1 and CDR2: SGHVS, FQNEAQ. Unmatched junction bases numbered 7, after V lost 0 bases and J lost 4 bases. The CDR3 region is CASSLAIGRWADTQYF. In DNA, the CDR3 is TGTGCCAGCAGCTTAGCTATCGGGAGGTGGGCAGATACGCAGTATTTT. Filled out from reference TRBV7-8 and TRBJ2-3, the complete variable domain reads GAGVSQSPRYKVAKRGQDVALRCDPISGHVSLFWYQQALGQGPEFLTYFQNEAQLDKSGLPSDRFFAERPEGSVSTLKIQRTQQEDSAVYLCASSLAIGRWADTQYFGPGTRLTVL.

This clone was detected once. The rearrangement joins TRBV6-1 to TRBJ1-5; D call uncertain. CDR3 length: 15 residues. Trimming took 6 bases from V and 0 from J, leaving 12 bases between them. CDR1 and CDR2 (germline): MNHNS, SASEGT. Here the CDR3 reads CASRPVSYSNQPQHF. CDR3 DNA sequence: TGTGCCAGCAGACCTGTAAGCTATAGCAATCAGCCCCAGCATTTT.

The chain has TRBV25-1 and TRBJ2-1; 12 bases map to TRBD2. This CDR3 is 16 amino acids long. The V and J ends lost 6 bases and 10 bases, in that order; junction bases with no gene match: 13. CDR1 and CDR2 (germline): MGHDK, SYGVNS. This CDR3 is CASSIKTSGSSEEQFF. CDR3 in DNA: TGTGCCAGCAGCATTAAGACTAGCGGGAGCTCAGAGGAGCAGTTCTTC.

This clone was recorded once. The gene calls are TRBV30 and TRBJ2-3; TRBD2 might be the D (6 bases). The CDR3 runs to 13 residues. Trimming removed 5 bases at V and 1 base at J, with 10 bases between. Germline V gives CDR1 GTSNPN, CDR2 SVGIG (reference sequence). The CDR3, as DNA: TGTGCCTGGGGGGCGGGGCGCACAGATACGCAGTATTTT. Protein sequence: CAWGAGRTDTQYF.

Written as DNA, the CDR3 is TGTGCCAGCAGCTTGGGTACAGGGCCGTTGGACACTGAAGCTTTCTTT. Amino acids: CASSLGTGPLDTEAFF. This chain uses TRBV5-4 with TRBJ1-1, with a weak D call TRBD1 (6 bases). V was clipped by 0 bases and J by 3 bases, with 15 bases between them. The CDR3 sequence is 16 residues long. From germline, CDR1 is SGHNT and CDR2 YYREEE (reference sequence).